Below, 18 T cell receptor beta chains from the same sample are listed, as sequenced in a study of cytomegalovirus exposure and HLA in healthy donors. The PCR was carried out with 60 Vbeta primers and 13 Jbeta primers. Assay: immunoSEQ multiplex PCR; the TCRdb copy retains only in-frame clones and omits some. The sample includes approximately 120,000 clones, about 86% of them seen just once. Sequencing used PBMCs. These receptors came from a woman in her twenties or thirties in good health and CMV-seronegative.

This clone appeared a single time. The genes are TRBV11-2 and TRBJ2-2; 8 nucleotides align to TRBD1. CDR3 size: 15 residues. J gave up 3 bases and V 6 bases, and 6 bases lay outside the gene matches. The V gene's germline CDR1 is SGHAT and CDR2 FQNNGV. The CDR3 protein is CASSPRGRDTGELFF. CDR3 DNA: TGTGCCAGCAGTCCCAGGGGGCGCGACACCGGGGAGCTGTTTTTT. Based on the CDR3 plus reference TRBV11-2 and TRBJ2-2, the full variable domain is EAGVAQSPRYKIIEKRQSVAFWCNPISGHATLYWYQQILGQGPKLLIQFQNNGVVDDSQLPKDRFSAERLKGVDSTLKIQPAKLEDSAVYLCASSPRGRDTGELFFGEGSRLTVL.

The V and J genes are TRBV7-8 and TRBJ2-1; D possibly corresponds to TRBD1 (6 bases). The V end lost 5 bases, the J end lost 7 bases, and 15 bases lay between the germline ends. Germline V lookup: CDR1 SGHVS, CDR2 FQNEAQ. This CDR3 spans 14 amino acids. The CDR3 coding sequence is TGTGCCAGCAGCCCCGGGCAGGGGCGGAATGAGCAGTTCTTC. Its protein product is CASSPGQGRNEQFF.

This sequence joins TRBV10-3 and TRBJ1-2, with TRBD1 as a possible D gene (6 bases). Trimming removed 2 bases at V and 4 bases at J, with 17 bases between. CDR1 and CDR2 from the germline V gene are ENHRY and SYGVKD. This CDR3 is 16 amino acids long. DNA for the CDR3: TGTGCCATCAGTGAGCCGGGACAACCGGCGGGCTATGGCTACACCTTC. It encodes CAISEPGQPAGYGYTF.

This clone was seen just once. The V gene is TRBV28, the J gene TRBJ1-5, with no clear D. Trimming removed 3 bases from V and 1 base from J, with 10 bases in between. CDR1 MDHEN and CDR2 SYDVKM come from the germline V gene. CDR3 length: 15 residues. The CDR3 region has the DNA TGTGCCAGCAGTTTTACAGATGCGAGCAATCAGCCCCAGCATTTT. This sequence encodes CASSFTDASNQPQHF.

This CDR3 is CASSVDRMGVAFF. CDR3 DNA: TGCGCCAGCAGCGTAGACAGGATGGGTGTAGCTTTCTTT. The chain has TRBV5-1 and TRBJ1-1, with D possibly TRBD1 on 6 matching bases. The CDR3 has 13 amino acids. Trimming stripped 4 bases from V and 10 bases from J, with 17 bases between. Germline V gene lookup returns CDR1 SGHRS and CDR2 YFSETQ.

The V call is TRBV27, the J call TRBJ2-7, with D tentatively TRBD1 (6 bases). The CDR3 runs 15 residues. V lost 0 bases, J lost 2 bases, and 11 bases lay in between. Germline V lookup: CDR1 MNHEY, CDR2 SMNVEV (reference sequence). In DNA, the CDR3 is TGTGCCAGCAGTTTATCGAGTCAGGGGCCCTACGAGCAGTACTTC. This gives the protein CASSLSSQGPYEQYF.

The rearrangement links TRBV19 to TRBJ2-5; D is perhaps TRBD1 (5 bases). The CDR3 has 13 amino acids. CDR1 LNHDA and CDR2 SQIVND come from the germline V gene (reference sequence). Trimming pared 8 bases from V and 5 bases from J, leaving 15 bases between. As DNA, the CDR3 is TGTGCCAGTCAAGCAGGGTCTCGGGAGACCCAGTACTTC. Translation: CASQAGSRETQYF.

In its sample, this clone was seen once. CDR3 DNA: TGCGCCAGCAACCCGGACATTCGAACCGGGGAGCTGTTTTTT. Amino acids: CASNPDIRTGELFF. This chain joins TRBV5-1 and TRBJ2-2, with a possible D match to TRBD1 (5 bases). The germline gives CDR1 SGHRS, CDR2 YFSETQ. The V end was cut by 6 bases, the J end by 5 bases, with 14 bases between. This CDR3 comprises 14 residues. Complete variable domain (other parts from reference TRBV5-1 and TRBJ2-2): KAGVTQTPRYLIKTRGQQVTLSCSPISGHRSVSWYQQTPGQGLQFLFEYFSETQRNKGNFPGRFSGRQFSNSRSEMNVSTLELGDSALYLCASNPDIRTGELFFGEGSRLTVL.

This chain connects TRBV15 to TRBJ2-7, with TRBD1 matching over 9 bases. Unmatched junction bases numbered 5, after V lost 2 bases and J lost 3 bases. Germline V gene data show CDR1 as LNHNV and CDR2 as YYDKDF (reference sequence). The CDR3 totals 15 residues. This CDR3 reads CATSRPPGQGYEQYF. The CDR3 nucleotides are TGTGCCACCAGCAGACCCCCGGGACAGGGCTACGAGCAGTACTTC.

This clone has a single count. This rearrangement joins TRBV28 to TRBJ1-2; the D gene is possibly TRBD1 (5 bases). The CDR3 contains 12 residues. Germline V gives CDR1 MDHEN, CDR2 SYDVKM. Trimming took off 5 bases at V and 8 bases at J, with 12 bases between the two ends. CDR3 loop: CASSPVGGGYTF. The CDR3 region has the DNA TGTGCCAGCAGTCCCGTCGGGGGAGGCTACACCTTC.

With regard to this clone: Relative to the germline gene, one junction end is altered; a read error may explain this. The chain recombines TRBV7-7 with TRBJ2-2; the match to TRBD1 covers 7 bases. CDR1 is SSHAT, CDR2 FNYEAQ, per germline (reference sequence). This CDR3 contains 18 residues. CDR3 bases: TGTGCTAGCAGCTTACCATTCCGGACAGGTAGGAACACCGGGGAGCTGTTTTTT. Translation: CASSLPFRTGRNTGELFF.

The chain couples TRBV11-3 to TRBJ2-1; D unresolved. This CDR3 comprises 13 residues. CDR1 and CDR2 from the germline V gene are SGHNT and YENEEA. V lost 3 bases to trimming and J lost 0 bases, with 3 bases between them. CDR3 protein: CASSFGSYNEQFF. CDR3 DNA sequence: TGTGCCAGCAGCTTCGGCTCCTACAATGAGCAGTTCTTC.

This clone was seen once. The chain recombines TRBV28 with TRBJ1-2, with D possibly being TRBD1 (6 bases). This CDR3 is 12 amino acids long. Germline V lookup: CDR1 MDHEN, CDR2 SYDVKM. V was cut by 11 bases and J by 5 bases, with 15 bases left in between. CDR3 amino acids: CAVRGGRYGYTF. The CDR3 nucleotides read TGTGCCGTTAGGGGGGGTCGGTATGGCTACACCTTC.

This clone came up a few times. The rearrangement uses TRBV7-2 and TRBJ2-7; D may be TRBD1 (5 bases). This CDR3 comprises 14 residues. Germline V gene sequence: CDR1 SGHTA, CDR2 FQGNSA. V was shortened by 3 bases and J by 2 bases, with 11 bases between the two germline ends. The CDR3 loop reads CASSFQVGAYEQYF. CDR3 coding DNA: TGTGCCAGCAGCTTCCAGGTAGGGGCCTACGAGCAGTACTTC.

The chain joins TRBV4-1 to TRBJ1-3, with D tentatively TRBD1 (5 bases). V gave up 3 bases and J gave up 2 bases, with 17 bases separating them. From germline, CDR1 is MGHRA and CDR2 YSYEKL. The CDR3 extends over 17 amino acids. The CDR3 here is CASSHSQEGFPGNTIYF. CDR3 sequence (DNA): TGCGCCAGCAGCCACTCTCAGGAGGGGTTCCCTGGAAACACCATATATTTT.

CDR3 nucleotide sequence: TGTGCCAGCAGCCCACCATATATGCGGGAGGCCCTGACCACTAGCACAGATACGCAGTATTTT. Translated: CASSPPYMREALTTSTDTQYF. The chain has TRBV14 and TRBJ2-3; TRBD2 matches at 8 bases. Germline trimming cut 4 bases from V and 0 bases from J; bases unmatched to any gene: 21. The CDR3 loop spans 21 amino acids. Germline V gene data show CDR1 as SGHDN and CDR2 as FVKESK.

CDR3 sequence (DNA): TGTGCCAGCAGAAAGCCGGGACTCACCTACAATGAGCAGTTCTTC. This gives the protein CASRKPGLTYNEQFF. The chain combines TRBV6-5 with TRBJ2-1, with D perhaps TRBD2 (6 bases). The CDR3 covers 15 residues. Germline values: CDR1 MNHEY, CDR2 SVGAGI. Between the trimmed V and J ends, which lost 6 bases and 2 bases, there was a span of 14 bases.

The chain uses TRBV5-4 and TRBJ2-7, with 9 positions matching TRBD1. Germline V CDR1 and CDR2: SGHNT, YYREEE (reference sequence). The CDR3 has 14 residues. Trimming cost V 3 bases and J 7 bases; bases outside gene matches: 8. The CDR3 loop reads CASSSLQGAAEQYF. Here the CDR3 DNA reads TGTGCCAGCAGCTCCTTACAGGGGGCGGCGGAGCAGTACTTC.